This section outlines one T cell receptor (beta chain) sequence together with its context. Germline V gene lookup returns CDR1 SQVTM and CDR2 ANQGSEA. The CDR3 runs 13 residues. The junction had 9 bases not matched to a gene; V was cut back by 6 bases and J by 9 bases. This sample is drawn from a study of T cell changes during pregnancy in multiple sclerosis. Data came from immunoSEQ multiplex PCR; TCRdb stores just in-frame clones and leaves some out. The sample carries around 44,000 clones, 88% recorded once. This chain connects TRBV29-1 to TRBJ2-1; 9 bases fit TRBD2. This sequence originates from a female donor with multiple sclerosis, enrolled in a pregnancy study. The source was CD4+ T cells from peripheral blood mononuclear cells, collected in the second trimester of pregnancy. The CDR3 reads CSVLGTSYSEQFF. CDR3 DNA: TGCAGCGTCCTTGGGACTAGCTATTCTGAGCAGTTCTTC.